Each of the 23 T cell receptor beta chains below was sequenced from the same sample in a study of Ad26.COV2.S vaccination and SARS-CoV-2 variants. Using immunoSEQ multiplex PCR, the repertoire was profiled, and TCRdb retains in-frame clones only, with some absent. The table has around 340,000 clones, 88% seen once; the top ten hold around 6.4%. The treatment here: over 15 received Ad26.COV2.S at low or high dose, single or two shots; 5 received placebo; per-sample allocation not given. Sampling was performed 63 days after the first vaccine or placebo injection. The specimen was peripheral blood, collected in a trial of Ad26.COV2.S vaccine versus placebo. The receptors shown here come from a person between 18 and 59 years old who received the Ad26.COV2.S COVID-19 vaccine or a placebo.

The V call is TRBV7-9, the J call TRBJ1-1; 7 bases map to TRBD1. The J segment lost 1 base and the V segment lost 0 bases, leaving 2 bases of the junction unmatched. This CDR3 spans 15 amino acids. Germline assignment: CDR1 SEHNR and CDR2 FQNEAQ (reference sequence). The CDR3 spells CASSLATGRNTEAFF. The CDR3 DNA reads TGTGCCAGCAGCTTAGCGACAGGGAGGAACACTGAAGCTTTCTTT.

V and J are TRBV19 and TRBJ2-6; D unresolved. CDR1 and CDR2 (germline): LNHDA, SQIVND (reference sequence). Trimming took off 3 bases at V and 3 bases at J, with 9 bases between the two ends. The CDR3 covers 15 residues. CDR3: CASSIPAVGANVLTF. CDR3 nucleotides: TGTGCCAGTAGTATCCCTGCCGTTGGGGCCAACGTCCTGACTTTC.

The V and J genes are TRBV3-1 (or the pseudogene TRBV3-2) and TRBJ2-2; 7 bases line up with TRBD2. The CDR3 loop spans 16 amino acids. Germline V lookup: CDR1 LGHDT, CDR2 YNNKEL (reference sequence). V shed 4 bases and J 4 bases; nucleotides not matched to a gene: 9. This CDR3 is CASSLRGGRGTGELFF. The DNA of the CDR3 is TGTGCCAGCAGCCTTAGGGGAGGGCGCGGCACCGGGGAGCTGTTTTTT.

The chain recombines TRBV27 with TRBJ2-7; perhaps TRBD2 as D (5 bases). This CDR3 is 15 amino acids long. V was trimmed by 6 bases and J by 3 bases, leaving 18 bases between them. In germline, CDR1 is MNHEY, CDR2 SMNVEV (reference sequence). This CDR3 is CASRPDHRGIYEQYF. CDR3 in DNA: TGTGCCAGCAGACCTGACCACCGGGGTATCTACGAGCAGTACTTC.

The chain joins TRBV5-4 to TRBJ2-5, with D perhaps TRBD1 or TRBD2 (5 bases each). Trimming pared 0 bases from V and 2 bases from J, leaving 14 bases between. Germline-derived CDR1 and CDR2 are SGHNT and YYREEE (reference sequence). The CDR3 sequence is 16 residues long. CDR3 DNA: TGTGCCAGCAGCTTGGCTCAGGGTGGGGGTCAAGAGACCCAGTACTTC. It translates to CASSLAQGGGQETQYF. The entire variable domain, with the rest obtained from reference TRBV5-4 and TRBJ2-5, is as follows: ETGVTQSPTHLIKTRGQQVTLRCSSQSGHNTVSWYQQALGQGPQFIFQYYREEENGRGNFPPRFSGLQFPNYSSELNVNALELDDSALYLCASSLAQGGGQETQYFGPGTRLLVL.

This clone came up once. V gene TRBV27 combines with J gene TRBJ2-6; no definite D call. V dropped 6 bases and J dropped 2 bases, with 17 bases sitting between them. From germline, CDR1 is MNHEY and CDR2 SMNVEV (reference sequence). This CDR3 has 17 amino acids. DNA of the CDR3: TGTGCCAGCAGGCCCCCGACTCGCACCCCTGGGGCCAACGTCCTGACTTTC. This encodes CASRPPTRTPGANVLTF.

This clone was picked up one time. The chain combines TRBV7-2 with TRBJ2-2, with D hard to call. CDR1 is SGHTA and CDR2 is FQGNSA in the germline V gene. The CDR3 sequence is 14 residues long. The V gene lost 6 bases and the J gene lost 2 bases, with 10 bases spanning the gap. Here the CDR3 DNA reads TGTGCCAGCAGTCAGGTCCCTAACACCGGGGAGCTGTTTTTT. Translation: CASSQVPNTGELFF.

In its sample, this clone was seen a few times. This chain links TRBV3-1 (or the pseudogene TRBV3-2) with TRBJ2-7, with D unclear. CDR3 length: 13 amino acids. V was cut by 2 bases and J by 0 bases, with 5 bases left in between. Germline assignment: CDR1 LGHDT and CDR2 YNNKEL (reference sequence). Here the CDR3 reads CASSQTLSYEQYF. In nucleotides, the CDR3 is TGTGCCAGCAGCCAAACCCTCTCCTACGAGCAGTACTTC.

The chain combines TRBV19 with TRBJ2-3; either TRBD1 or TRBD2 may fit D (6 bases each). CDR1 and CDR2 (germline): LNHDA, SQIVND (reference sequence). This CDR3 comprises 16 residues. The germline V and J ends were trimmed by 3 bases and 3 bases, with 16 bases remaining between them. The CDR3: CASSMEGVFGTDTQYF. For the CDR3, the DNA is TGTGCCAGTAGTATGGAGGGGGTTTTCGGAACAGATACGCAGTATTTT.

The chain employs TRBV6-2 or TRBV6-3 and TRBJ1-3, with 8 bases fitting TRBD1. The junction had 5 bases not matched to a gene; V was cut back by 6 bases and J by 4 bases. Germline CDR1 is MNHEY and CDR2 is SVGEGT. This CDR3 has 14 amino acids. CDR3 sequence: CASSAGGLGNTIYF. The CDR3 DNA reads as TGTGCCAGCAGCGCAGGGGGCCTCGGAAACACCATATATTTT.

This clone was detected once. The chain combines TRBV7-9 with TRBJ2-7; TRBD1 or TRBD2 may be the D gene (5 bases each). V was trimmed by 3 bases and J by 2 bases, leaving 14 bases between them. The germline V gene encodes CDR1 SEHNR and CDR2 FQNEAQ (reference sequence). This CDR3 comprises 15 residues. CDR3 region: CASSLWDGGTYEQYF. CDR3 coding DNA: TGTGCCAGCAGCTTGTGGGACGGTGGAACCTACGAGCAGTACTTC.

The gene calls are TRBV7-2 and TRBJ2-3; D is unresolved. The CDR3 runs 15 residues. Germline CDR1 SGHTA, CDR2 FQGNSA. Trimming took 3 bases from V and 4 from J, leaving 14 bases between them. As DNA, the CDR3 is TGTGCCAGCAGCTTTCGGTCCCCCAAGGCAGATACGCAGTATTTT. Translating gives CASSFRSPKADTQYF.

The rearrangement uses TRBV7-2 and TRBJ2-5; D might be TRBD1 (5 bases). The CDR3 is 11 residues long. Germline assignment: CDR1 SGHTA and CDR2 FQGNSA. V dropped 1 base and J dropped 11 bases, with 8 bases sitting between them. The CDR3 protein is CASSLVSGQYF. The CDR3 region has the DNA TGTGCCAGCAGCTTAGTATCAGGGCAGTACTTC.

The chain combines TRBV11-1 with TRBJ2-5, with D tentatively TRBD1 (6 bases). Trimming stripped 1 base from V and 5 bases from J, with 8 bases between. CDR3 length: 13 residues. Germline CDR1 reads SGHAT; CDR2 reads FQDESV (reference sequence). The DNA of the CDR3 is TGTGCCAGCAGCTTAGGACAGGTCGAGACCCAGTACTTC. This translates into CASSLGQVETQYF.

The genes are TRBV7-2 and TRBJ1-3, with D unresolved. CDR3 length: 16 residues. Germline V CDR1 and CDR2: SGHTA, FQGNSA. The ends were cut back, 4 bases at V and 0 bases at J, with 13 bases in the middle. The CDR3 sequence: CASSSSGARSGNTIYF. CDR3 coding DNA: TGTGCCAGCAGCTCCTCGGGCGCTCGCTCTGGAAACACCATATATTTT.

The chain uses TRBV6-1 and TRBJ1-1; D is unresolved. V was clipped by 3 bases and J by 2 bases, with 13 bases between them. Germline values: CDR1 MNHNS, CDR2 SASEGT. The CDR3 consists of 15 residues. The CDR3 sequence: CASSEATGGNTEAFF. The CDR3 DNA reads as TGTGCCAGCAGTGAGGCGACGGGAGGTAACACTGAAGCTTTCTTT.

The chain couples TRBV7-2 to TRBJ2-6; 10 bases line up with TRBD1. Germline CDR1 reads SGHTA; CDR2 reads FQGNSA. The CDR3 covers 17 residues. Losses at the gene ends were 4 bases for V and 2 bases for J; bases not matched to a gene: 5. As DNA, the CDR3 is TGTGCCAGCAGCTCGGGACAGGGGTTAGCTGGGGCCAACGTCCTGACTTTC. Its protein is CASSSGQGLAGANVLTF.

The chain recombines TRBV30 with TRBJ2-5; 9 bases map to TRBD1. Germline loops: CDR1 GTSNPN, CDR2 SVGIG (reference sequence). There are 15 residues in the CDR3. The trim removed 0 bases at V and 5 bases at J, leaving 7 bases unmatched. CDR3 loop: CAWSVNTGGFETQYF. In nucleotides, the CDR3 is TGTGCCTGGAGTGTAAATACAGGGGGCTTTGAGACCCAGTACTTC.

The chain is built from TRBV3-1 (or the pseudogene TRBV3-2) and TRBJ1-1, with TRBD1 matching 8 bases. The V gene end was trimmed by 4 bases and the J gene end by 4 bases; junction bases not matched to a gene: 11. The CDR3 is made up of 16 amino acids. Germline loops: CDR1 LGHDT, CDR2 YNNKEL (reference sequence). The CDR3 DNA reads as TGTGCCAGCAGCCGCGACAGGGGTTATGGCCTCACTGAAGCTTTCTTT. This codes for CASSRDRGYGLTEAFF.

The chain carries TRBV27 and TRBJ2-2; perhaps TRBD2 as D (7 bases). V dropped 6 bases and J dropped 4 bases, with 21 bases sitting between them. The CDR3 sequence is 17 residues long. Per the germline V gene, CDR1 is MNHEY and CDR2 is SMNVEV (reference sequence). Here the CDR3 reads CASSYRVLAEFTGELFF. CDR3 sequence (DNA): TGTGCCAGCAGCTACAGGGTTCTAGCGGAGTTCACCGGGGAGCTGTTTTTT.

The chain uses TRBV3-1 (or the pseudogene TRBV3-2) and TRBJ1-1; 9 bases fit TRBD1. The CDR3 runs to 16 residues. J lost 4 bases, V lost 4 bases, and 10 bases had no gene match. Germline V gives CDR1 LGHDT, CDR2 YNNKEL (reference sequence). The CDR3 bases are TGTGCCAGCAGCCTACAGACAGGGGGTGTGGGCACTGAAGCTTTCTTT. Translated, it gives CASSLQTGGVGTEAFF.

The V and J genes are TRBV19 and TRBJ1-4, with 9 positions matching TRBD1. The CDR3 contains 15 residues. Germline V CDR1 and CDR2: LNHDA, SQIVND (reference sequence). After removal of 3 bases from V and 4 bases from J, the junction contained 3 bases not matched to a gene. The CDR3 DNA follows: TGTGCCAGTAGTATTGGGACAGGGTTTAATGAAAAACTGTTTTTT. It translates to CASSIGTGFNEKLFF.

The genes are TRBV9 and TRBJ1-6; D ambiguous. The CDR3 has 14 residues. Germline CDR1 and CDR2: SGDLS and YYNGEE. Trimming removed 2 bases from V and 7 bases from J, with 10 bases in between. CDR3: CASSVVSSNSPLHF. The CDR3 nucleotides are TGTGCCAGCAGCGTCGTGAGCTCCAATTCACCCCTCCACTTT.